The source of this T cell receptor (beta chain) is a study of blood T cell repertoires in COVID-19. Study context: Samples representing acute and convalescent COVID-19 were sourced from the United States, Italy and Spain.

The repertoire was sequenced with immunoSEQ multiplex PCR; TCRdb's copy has only in-frame clones and lacks some. The profile covers hundreds of thousands of clones, with more than 70% appearing a single time and 1.5% to 2.5% taken by the ten largest. Individuals drawn from approximately 26 US areas were roughly 18 to 95 years old. Germline assignment: CDR1 MDHEN and CDR2 SYDVKM. V was pared by 2 bases and J by 5 bases, with 2 bases of the junction left unmatched. The CDR3 is 13 residues long. The specimen sequenced was PBMCs or T cells enriched from blood (not recorded which). The chain carries TRBV28 and TRBJ2-7; 8 bases fit TRBD1. This TCR was sampled from a man aged 35 to 55 in a cohort exposed to, infected with or recovered from COVID-19 (not recorded which). The CDR3 DNA reads TGTGCCAGCAGTTTACAGGGGGCAAACGAGCAGTACTTC. It yields the protein CASSLQGANEQYF. Full variable domain (missing parts from reference TRBV28 and TRBJ2-7): DVKVTQSSRYLVKRTGEKVFLECVQDMDHENMFWYRQDPGLGLRLIYFSYDVKMKEKGDIPEGYSVSREKKERFSLILESASTNQTSMYLCASSLQGANEQYFGPGTRLTVT.